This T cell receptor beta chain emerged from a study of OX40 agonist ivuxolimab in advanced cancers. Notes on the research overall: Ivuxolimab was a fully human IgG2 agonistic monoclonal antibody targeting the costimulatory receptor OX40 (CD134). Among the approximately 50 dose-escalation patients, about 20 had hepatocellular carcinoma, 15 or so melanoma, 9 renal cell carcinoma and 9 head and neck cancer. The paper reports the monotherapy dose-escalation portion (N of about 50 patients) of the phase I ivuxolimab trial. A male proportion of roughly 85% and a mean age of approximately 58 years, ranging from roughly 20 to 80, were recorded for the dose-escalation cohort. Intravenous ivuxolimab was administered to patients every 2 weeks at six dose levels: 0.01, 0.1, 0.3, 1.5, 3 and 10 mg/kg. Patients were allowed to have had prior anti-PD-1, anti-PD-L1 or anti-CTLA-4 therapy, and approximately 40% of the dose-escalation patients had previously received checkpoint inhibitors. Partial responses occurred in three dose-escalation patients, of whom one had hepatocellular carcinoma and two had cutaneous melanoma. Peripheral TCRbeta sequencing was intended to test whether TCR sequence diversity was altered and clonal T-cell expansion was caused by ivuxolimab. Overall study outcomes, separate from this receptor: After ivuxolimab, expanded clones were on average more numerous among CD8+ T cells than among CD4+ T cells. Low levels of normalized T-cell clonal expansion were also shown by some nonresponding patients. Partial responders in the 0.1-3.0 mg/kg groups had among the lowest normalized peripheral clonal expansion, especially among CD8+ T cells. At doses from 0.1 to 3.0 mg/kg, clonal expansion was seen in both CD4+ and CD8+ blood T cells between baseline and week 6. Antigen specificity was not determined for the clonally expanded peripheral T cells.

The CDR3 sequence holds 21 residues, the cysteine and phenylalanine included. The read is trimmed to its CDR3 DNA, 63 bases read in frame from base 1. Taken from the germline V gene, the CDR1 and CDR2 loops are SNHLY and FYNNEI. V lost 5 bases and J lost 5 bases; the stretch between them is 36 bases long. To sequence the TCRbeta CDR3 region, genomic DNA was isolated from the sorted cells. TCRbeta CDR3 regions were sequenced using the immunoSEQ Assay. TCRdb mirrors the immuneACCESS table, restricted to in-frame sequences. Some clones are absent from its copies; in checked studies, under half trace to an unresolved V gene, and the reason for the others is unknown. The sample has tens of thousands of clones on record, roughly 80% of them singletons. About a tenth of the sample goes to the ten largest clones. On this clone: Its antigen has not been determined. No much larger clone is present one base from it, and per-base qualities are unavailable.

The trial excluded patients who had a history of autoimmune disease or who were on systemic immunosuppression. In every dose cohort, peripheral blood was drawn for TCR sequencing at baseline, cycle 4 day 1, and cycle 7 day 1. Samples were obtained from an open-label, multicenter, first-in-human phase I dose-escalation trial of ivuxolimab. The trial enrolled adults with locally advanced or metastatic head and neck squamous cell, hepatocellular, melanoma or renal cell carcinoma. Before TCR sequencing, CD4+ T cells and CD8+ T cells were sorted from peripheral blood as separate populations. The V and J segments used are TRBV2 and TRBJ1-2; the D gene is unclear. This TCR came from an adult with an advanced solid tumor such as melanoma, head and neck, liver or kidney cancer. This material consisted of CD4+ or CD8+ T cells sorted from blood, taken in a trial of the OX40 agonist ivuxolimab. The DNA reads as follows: TGTGCCAGCAGTCCCCTGGCCTCCGCAGCCCTCGGGCTTAAGAAACGGTATGGCTACACCTTC. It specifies CASSPLASAALGLKKRYGYTF. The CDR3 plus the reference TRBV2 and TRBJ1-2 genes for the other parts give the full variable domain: EPEVTQTPSHQVTQMGQEVILRCVPISNHLYFYWYRQILGQKVEFLVSFYNNEISEKSEIFDDQFSVERPDGSNFTLKIRSTKLEDSAMYFCASSPLASAALGLKKRYGYTFGSGTRLTVV.